A single sample gave rise to the 32 T cell receptor beta chains below, sequenced in a study of CD8 T cells in ankylosing spondylitis. TCRdb redid the calling of the 5' RACE reads with MiXCR, one entry per CDR3 protein. Of 180,000 or so distinct CDR3 sequences in the sample, 9.5% to 13% were seen once. The sample taken for sequencing was blood, either unsorted or a sorted T cell fraction (not recorded which). Receptors originate from a male donor with ankylosing spondylitis or in good health (not recorded which).

This clonotype was counted many times. The rearrangement uses TRBV3-1 and TRBJ1-2; a weak D match, TRBD1 (5 bases). The CDR3 is made up of 17 amino acids. Trimming left V 0 bases short and J 2 bases short, with 16 bases between. CDR1 is LGHDT, CDR2 YNNKEL, per germline (reference sequence). CDR3 sequence: CASSQDRGGTENYGYTF. DNA of the CDR3: TGTGCCAGCAGCCAAGATCGGGGAGGGACGGAAAACTATGGCTACACCTTC.

The chain joins TRBV28 to TRBJ2-1; D is possibly TRBD2 (6 bases). Deletions cut 10 bases from V and 8 bases from J, with 18 bases between. Germline loops: CDR1 MDHEN, CDR2 SYDVKM. The CDR3 runs to 13 residues. In nucleotides, the CDR3 is TGTGCCACCGGGACTTTGAGACCGGATGAGCAGTTCTTC. It specifies CATGTLRPDEQFF.

This clonotype was seen repeatedly, ten times or more. V and J are TRBV7-9 and TRBJ2-3, with 11 bases identical to TRBD2. This CDR3 contains 16 residues. J lost 4 bases, V lost 0 bases, and 3 bases had no gene match. Germline lookup yields CDR1 SEHNR and CDR2 FQNEAQ (reference sequence). The CDR3 here is CASSLALAGGPDTQYF. The CDR3 region has the DNA TGTGCCAGCAGCTTAGCTCTAGCGGGAGGCCCAGATACGCAGTATTTT.

The J gene is TRBJ2-1, the V gene TRBV5-1, with D maybe TRBD2 (5 bases). Deletions cut 3 bases from V and 6 bases from J, with 16 bases between. The CDR3 loop spans 15 amino acids. The germline V gene has CDR1 SGHRS and CDR2 YFSETQ. The CDR3 reads CASSYAGLLVNEQFF. The CDR3 nucleotides are TGCGCCAGCAGCTACGCCGGACTCCTAGTCAATGAGCAGTTCTTC.

V is TRBV7-9 and J is TRBJ1-1; D is undetermined. Looked up from germline, CDR1 is SEHNR and CDR2 is FQNEAQ (reference sequence). CDR3 length: 12 amino acids. V lost 5 bases, J lost 4 bases, and 8 bases lay in between. CDR3 residues: CASSRRGTEAFF. The CDR3 coding sequence is TGTGCCAGCAGCCGCCGGGGCACTGAAGCTTTCTTT. Together with reference TRBV7-9 and TRBJ1-1, the CDR3 gives the full variable domain: DTGVSQNPRHKITKRGQNVTFRCDPISEHNRLYWYRQTLGQGPEFLTYFQNEAQLEKSRLLSDRFSAERPKGSFSTLEIQRTEQGDSAMYLCASSRRGTEAFFGQGTRLTVV.

This clonotype appeared many times. The chain uses TRBV9 and TRBJ2-1; D might be TRBD1 (6 bases). In germline, CDR1 is SGDLS, CDR2 YYNGEE. This CDR3 spans 13 amino acids. Trimming removed 0 bases at V and 12 bases at J, with 13 bases between. The CDR3 sequence: CASSVEGDTGQFF. In DNA form, the CDR3 reads TGTGCCAGCAGCGTAGAGGGGGATACGGGGCAGTTCTTC.

This clonotype was detected ten times or more. This sequence joins TRBV10-1 and TRBJ2-5; tentatively, D is TRBD2 (5 bases). The CDR3 covers 16 residues. CDR1 and CDR2 (germline): WNHNN, SYGVQD (reference sequence). With 8 bases removed from V and 7 bases from J, the gap between germline ends came to 26 bases. CDR3 in DNA: TGCGCCAGCCGTTACTATGTGCTTGTGGTTGAGGGGACCCAGTACTTC. Translating gives CASRYYVLVVEGTQYF.

This clonotype showed up many times. The chain recombines TRBV6-2 or TRBV6-3 with TRBJ2-1, with D possibly matching TRBD2 (6 bases). Per the germline V gene, CDR1 is MNHEY and CDR2 is SVGEGT. This CDR3 region has 12 residues. The V end lost 3 bases, the J end lost 9 bases, and 9 bases lay between the germline ends. As DNA, the CDR3 is TGTGCCAGCAGTTATCGGGGAGGTGAGCAGTTCTTC. Translation: CASSYRGGEQFF.

The chain joins TRBV7-9 to TRBJ1-2; D not certain. The germline gives CDR1 SEHNR, CDR2 FQNEAQ (reference sequence). CDR3 length: 13 amino acids. Trimming removed 6 bases from V and 3 bases from J, with 11 bases in between. CDR3 residues: CASSAPWDYGYTF. CDR3 DNA: TGTGCCAGCAGTGCTCCCTGGGACTATGGCTACACCTTC.

Points on this clonotype: Possible read error: a much larger clone is one base away. The chain employs TRBV12-3 or TRBV12-4 and TRBJ1-2; D is possibly TRBD1 (5 bases). The CDR3 length is 13 residues. The V end lost 8 bases, the J end lost 7 bases, and 17 bases lay between the germline ends. The CDR3 loop reads CASGGGRAAGYTF. The CDR3 DNA reads TGTGCCAGCGGGGGTGGCAGGGCCGCTGGCTACACCTTC.

This clonotype was observed many times. The V call is TRBV10-3, the J call TRBJ2-3; D uncertain. From germline, CDR1 is ENHRY and CDR2 SYGVKD. Trimming removed 0 bases at V and 1 base at J, with 11 bases between. The CDR3 spans 16 residues. The CDR3 is CAISESEIPGTDTQYF. As DNA, the CDR3 is TGTGCCATCAGTGAGTCAGAAATTCCCGGCACAGATACGCAGTATTTT.

This clonotype was seen a few times. V is TRBV21-1 and J is TRBJ2-1. TRBV21-1 is deemed a pseudogene. This CDR3 contains 15 residues. The CDR3 bases are TGTGCCAGCAGCAACACCCGATCTCCCTACAATGAGCAGTTCTTC. Residues: CASSNTRSPYNEQFF.

This clonotype came up many times. The V call is TRBV7-8, the J call TRBJ1-1; D is unresolved. The CDR3 has 14 residues. Germline lookup yields CDR1 SGHVS and CDR2 FQNEAQ. The V and J ends lost 4 bases and 5 bases respectively, with 14 bases between them. CDR3 nucleotide sequence: TGTGCCAGCAGCTCCGCGGAGGGAGGGACTGAAGCTTTCTTT. This translates into CASSSAEGGTEAFF.

CDR3 sequence reads: CAWSGDRGYEQYF. CDR3 DNA: TGTGCCTGGAGTGGGGACAGGGGATACGAGCAGTACTTC. This chain links TRBV30 with TRBJ2-7, with 10 bases identical to TRBD1. Germline CDR1 and CDR2: GTSNPN and SVGIG (reference sequence). CDR3 length: 13 residues. After removal of 1 base from V and 4 bases from J, the junction contained 1 base not matched to a gene.

This clonotype was counted between two and nine times. V gene TRBV11-2 combines with J gene TRBJ1-3; a possible D gene is TRBD1 (6 bases). With 5 bases removed from V and 3 bases from J, the gap between germline ends came to 11 bases. Germline CDR1 SGHAT, CDR2 FQNNGV. The CDR3 loop spans 14 amino acids. The CDR3 nucleotides are TGTGCCAGCAGCGGGGACACAATTGGAAACACCATATATTTT. Amino acids: CASSGDTIGNTIYF.

This clonotype was observed many times. V gene TRBV11-2 combines with J gene TRBJ2-7; the match to TRBD2 covers 13 bases. The CDR3 is 15 residues long. Germline CDR1 SGHAT, CDR2 FQNNGV. The V segment lost 2 bases and the J segment 2 bases; nucleotides outside the gene matches: 0. The CDR3 bases are TGTGCCAGCAGCTTAACTAGCGGGAGGGCCTACGAGCAGTACTTC. It is translated as CASSLTSGRAYEQYF.

This clonotype was counted many times. J is TRBJ2-1 and V is TRBV20-1; 9 bases are shared with TRBD2. The V gene end was trimmed by 0 bases and the J gene end by 1 base; junction bases not matched to a gene: 22. Germline values: CDR1 DFQATT, CDR2 SNEGSKA (reference sequence). The CDR3 runs 22 residues. CDR3 residues: CSARERRVSGGRASGSYNEQFF. In DNA form, the CDR3 reads TGCAGTGCTAGAGAGCGGAGGGTCAGTGGCGGGAGGGCGAGTGGATCCTACAATGAGCAGTTCTTC.

In its sample, this clonotype was seen many times. The chain employs TRBV12-3 or TRBV12-4 and TRBJ2-1; D might be TRBD2 (6 bases). V was shortened by 5 bases and J by 3 bases, with 14 bases between the two germline ends. This CDR3 contains 15 residues. CDR3 sequence (DNA): TGTGCCAGCAGTGGTACAAGGAGGGGCTACAATGAGCAGTTCTTC. The encoded protein is CASSGTRRGYNEQFF.

This clonotype was detected many times. The chain recombines TRBV6-1 with TRBJ2-7; 9 bases are a match to TRBD1. Looked up from germline, CDR1 is MNHNS and CDR2 is SASEGT. This CDR3 contains 13 residues. Trimming took 5 bases from V and 2 from J; bases not matched to a gene: 1. CDR3 residues: CASSRTGAYEQYF. CDR3 bases: TGTGCCAGCAGTAGGACAGGGGCCTACGAGCAGTACTTC.

This chain connects TRBV6-1 to TRBJ1-5, with TRBD1 identical over 7 bases. Germline V gene sequence: CDR1 MNHNS, CDR2 SASEGT. J lost 0 bases, V lost 5 bases, and 7 bases had no gene match. This CDR3 has 16 residues. CDR3 sequence reads: CASSRIQGPSNQPQHF. The CDR3 DNA sequence: TGTGCCAGCAGTCGAATACAGGGGCCTAGCAATCAGCCCCAGCATTTT.

This clonotype was seen a few times. The J gene is TRBJ1-1, the V gene TRBV29-1; D remains unclear. The CDR3 length is 13 residues. V lost 3 bases and J 3 bases, leaving 11 bases between the germline ends. Germline V CDR1 and CDR2: SQVTM, ANQGSEA. The CDR3 protein is CSVDVGRDTEAFF. The DNA for the CDR3 is TGCAGCGTTGATGTTGGGAGAGACACTGAAGCTTTCTTT.

J is TRBJ2-1 and V is TRBV15; unclear D gene. The CDR3 contains 14 residues. Germline CDR1 LNHNV, CDR2 YYDKDF (reference sequence). Deletions cut 2 bases from V and 0 bases from J, with 5 bases between. This chain's CDR3 is CATSRQYSYNEQFF. In nucleotides, the CDR3 is TGTGCCACCAGCAGACAGTACTCCTACAATGAGCAGTTCTTC.

In its sample, this clonotype was seen a few times. This chain links TRBV6-2 or TRBV6-3 with TRBJ2-1; D gene uncertain. In germline, CDR1 is MNHEY, CDR2 SVGEGT. V dropped 6 bases and J dropped 0 bases, with 9 bases sitting between them. This CDR3 is 14 amino acids long. CDR3 protein: CASSILSSYNEQFF. The DNA for the CDR3 is TGTGCCAGCAGCATTCTTAGCTCCTACAATGAGCAGTTCTTC.

This clonotype was seen many times. The CDR3 DNA reads TGTGCCAGCAGTTTAGCTAGCGGGGACAATGAGCAGTTCTTC. It yields the protein CASSLASGDNEQFF. The chain recombines TRBV12-3 or TRBV12-4 with TRBJ2-1; TRBD2 agrees at 8 bases. The CDR3 sequence is 14 residues long. V gave up 0 bases and J gave up 5 bases; unmatched junction bases: 0.

This clonotype has only a few counts. The genes are TRBV29-1 and TRBJ1-1, with D possibly matching TRBD1 (6 bases). The germline V gene has CDR1 SQVTM and CDR2 ANQGSEA. The CDR3 consists of 13 residues. V lost 6 bases and J lost 5, with 16 bases in between. CDR3 bases: TGCAGCGTAGATCAGGGGCGTGAAACTGAAGCTTTCTTT. The encoded protein is CSVDQGRETEAFF.

This clonotype turned up a few times. The rearrangement links TRBV6-1 to TRBJ2-3, with D uncertain. The V gene lost 6 bases and the J gene lost 3 bases, with 16 bases spanning the gap. The CDR3 length is 15 residues. Germline assignment: CDR1 MNHNS and CDR2 SASEGT. The DNA of the CDR3 is TGTGCCAGCAGCCTGAAACAGCATTTTACAGATACGCAGTATTTT. As protein: CASSLKQHFTDTQYF.

J is TRBJ2-7 and V is TRBV10-2; 13 bases align to TRBD2. Per germline, CDR1 WSHSY and CDR2 SAAADI. The J segment lost 7 bases and the V segment lost 6 bases, leaving 3 bases of the junction unmatched. The CDR3 is 13 amino acids. The CDR3 DNA sequence: TGCGCCAGCAGGACTAGCGGGAGGACTGAGCAGTACTTC. Protein sequence: CASRTSGRTEQYF.

The rearrangement uses TRBV7-2 and TRBJ1-4; the D is unclear. Germline V gene lookup returns CDR1 SGHTA and CDR2 FQGNSA. The CDR3 extends over 15 amino acids. V lost 3 bases and J lost 0, with 8 bases in between. CDR3 loop: CASSFGSATNEKLFF. Here the CDR3 DNA reads TGTGCCAGCAGCTTTGGGAGTGCAACTAATGAAAAACTGTTTTTT. The variable domain in full, with the rest retrieved from reference TRBV7-2 and TRBJ1-4, is GAGVSQSPSNKVTEKGKDVELRCDPISGHTALYWYRQSLGQGLEFLIYFQGNSAPDKSGLPSDRFSAERTGGSVSTLTIQRTQQEDSAVYLCASSFGSATNEKLFFGSGTQLSVL.

This clonotype has ten or more counts. This chain joins TRBV5-1 and TRBJ1-5; the D is unclear. Per the germline V gene, CDR1 is SGHRS and CDR2 is YFSETQ. The V gene lost 4 bases and the J gene lost 0 bases, with 8 bases spanning the gap. This CDR3 has 14 residues. The CDR3 sequence: CASSAGVSNQPQHF. CDR3 coding DNA: TGCGCCAGCAGCGCGGGAGTTAGCAATCAGCCCCAGCATTTT.

The table lists this clonotype with many counts. V and J are TRBV14 and TRBJ2-1; TRBD1 is a possible D gene (5 bases). CDR1 and CDR2 (germline): SGHDN, FVKESK. Trimming took off 2 bases at V and 10 bases at J, with 12 bases between the two ends. CDR3 length: 13 residues. In nucleotides, the CDR3 is TGTGCCAGCAGCCAATCACAGGTGAACGAGCAGTTCTTC. Translation: CASSQSQVNEQFF.

The chain carries TRBV7-9 and TRBJ1-2; tentative D call: TRBD1 (6 bases). V lost 6 bases and J 5 bases, leaving 22 bases between the germline ends. CDR3 length: 16 residues. Germline V gene sequence: CDR1 SEHNR, CDR2 FQNEAQ (reference sequence). In nucleotides, the CDR3 is TGTGCCAGCAGGCCTACCACCGGGACATTTAATTATGGCTACACCTTC. Its translation: CASRPTTGTFNYGYTF.

The table lists this clonotype with many counts. This sequence joins TRBV3-1 and TRBJ2-7; D remains unclear. Germline CDR1 is LGHDT and CDR2 is YNNKEL (reference sequence). V lost 4 bases, J lost 0 bases, and 10 bases lay in between. The CDR3 runs 14 residues. The CDR3 DNA reads TGTGCCAGCAGCCTACAGAGTAACTCCTACGAGCAGTACTTC. Amino acid sequence: CASSLQSNSYEQYF.